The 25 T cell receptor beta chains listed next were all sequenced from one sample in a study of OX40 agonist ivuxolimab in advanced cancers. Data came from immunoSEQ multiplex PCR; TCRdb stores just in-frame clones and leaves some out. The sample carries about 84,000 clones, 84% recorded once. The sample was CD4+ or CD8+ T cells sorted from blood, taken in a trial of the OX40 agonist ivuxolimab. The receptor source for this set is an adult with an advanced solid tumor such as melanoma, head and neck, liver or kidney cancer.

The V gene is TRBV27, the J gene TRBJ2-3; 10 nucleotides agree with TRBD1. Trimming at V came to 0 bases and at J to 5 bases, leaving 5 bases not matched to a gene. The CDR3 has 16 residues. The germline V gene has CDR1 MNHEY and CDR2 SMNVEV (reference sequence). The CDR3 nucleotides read TGTGCCAGCAGTTTATCGGGGACAGGGGTAGTAGATACGCAGTATTTT. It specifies CASSLSGTGVVDTQYF.

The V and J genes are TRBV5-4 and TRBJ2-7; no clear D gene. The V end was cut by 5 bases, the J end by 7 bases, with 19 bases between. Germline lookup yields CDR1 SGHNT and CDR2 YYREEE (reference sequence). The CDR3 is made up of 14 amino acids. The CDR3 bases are TGTGCCAGCAGTCCTGAACCGAGTGATGCGGAGCAGTACTTC. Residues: CASSPEPSDAEQYF. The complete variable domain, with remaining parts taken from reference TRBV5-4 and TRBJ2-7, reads ETGVTQSPTHLIKTRGQQVTLRCSSQSGHNTVSWYQQALGQGPQFIFQYYREEENGRGNFPPRFSGLQFPNYSSELNVNALELDDSALYLCASSPEPSDAEQYFGPGTRLTVT.

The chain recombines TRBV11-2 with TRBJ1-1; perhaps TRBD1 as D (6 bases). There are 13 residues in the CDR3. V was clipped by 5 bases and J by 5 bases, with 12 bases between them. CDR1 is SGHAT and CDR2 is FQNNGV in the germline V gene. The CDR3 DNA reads TGTGCCAGCAGCCTACAGGGTTTGACTGAAGCTTTCTTT. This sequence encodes CASSLQGLTEAFF.

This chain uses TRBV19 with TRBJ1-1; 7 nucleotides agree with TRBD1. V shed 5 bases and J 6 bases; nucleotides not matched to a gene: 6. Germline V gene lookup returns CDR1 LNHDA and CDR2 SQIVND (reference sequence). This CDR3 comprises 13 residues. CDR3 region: CASSVKGQSEAFF. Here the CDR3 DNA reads TGTGCCAGTAGTGTTAAGGGACAGTCTGAAGCTTTCTTT.

CDR3 loop: CASSTGEGSPLHF. In DNA form, the CDR3 reads TGTGCCAGCTCAACGGGGGAGGGATCACCCCTCCACTTT. The J gene is TRBJ1-6, the V gene TRBV18, with D possibly being TRBD1 (5 bases). Per the germline V gene, CDR1 is KGHSH and CDR2 is LQKENI. This CDR3 has 13 amino acids. Trimming pared 5 bases from V and 10 bases from J, leaving 12 bases between.

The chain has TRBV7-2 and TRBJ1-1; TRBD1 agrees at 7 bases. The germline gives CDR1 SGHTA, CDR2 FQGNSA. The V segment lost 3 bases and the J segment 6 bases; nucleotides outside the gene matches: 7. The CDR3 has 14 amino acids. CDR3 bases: TGTGCCAGCAGCTTGCACCAGGGGGGAGCTGAAGCTTTCTTT. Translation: CASSLHQGGAEAFF.

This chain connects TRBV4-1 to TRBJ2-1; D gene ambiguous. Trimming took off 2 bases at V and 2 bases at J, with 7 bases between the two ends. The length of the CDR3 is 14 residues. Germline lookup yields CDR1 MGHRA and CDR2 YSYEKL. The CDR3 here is CASSQPPAYNEQFF. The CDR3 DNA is TGCGCCAGCAGCCAACCCCCGGCCTACAATGAGCAGTTCTTC.

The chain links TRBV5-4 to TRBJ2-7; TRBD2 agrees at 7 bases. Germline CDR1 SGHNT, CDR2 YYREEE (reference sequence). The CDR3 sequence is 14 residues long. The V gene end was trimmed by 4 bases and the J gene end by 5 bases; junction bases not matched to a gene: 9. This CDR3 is CASSRRTRFDEQYF. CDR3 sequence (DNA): TGTGCCAGCAGCCGACGGACTAGATTCGACGAGCAGTACTTC.

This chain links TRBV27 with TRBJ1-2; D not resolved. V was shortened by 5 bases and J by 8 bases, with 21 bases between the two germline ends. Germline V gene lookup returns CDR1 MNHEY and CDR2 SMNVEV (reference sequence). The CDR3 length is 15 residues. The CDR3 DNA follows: TGTGCCAGCAGTCTATACGAGCCCCTGGAGAGCGGCTACACCTTC. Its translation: CASSLYEPLESGYTF.

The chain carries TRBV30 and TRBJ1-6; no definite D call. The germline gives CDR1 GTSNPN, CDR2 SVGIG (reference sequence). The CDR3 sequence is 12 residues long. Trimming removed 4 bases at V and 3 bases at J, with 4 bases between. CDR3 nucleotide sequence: TGTGCCTGGAACGACTATAATTCACCCCTCCACTTT. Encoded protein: CAWNDYNSPLHF.

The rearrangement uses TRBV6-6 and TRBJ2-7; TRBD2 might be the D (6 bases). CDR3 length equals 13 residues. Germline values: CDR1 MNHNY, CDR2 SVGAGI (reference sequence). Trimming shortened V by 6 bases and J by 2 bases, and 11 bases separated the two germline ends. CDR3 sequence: CASSRLDAYEQYF. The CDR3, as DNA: TGTGCCAGCAGCCGACTAGACGCCTACGAGCAGTACTTC.

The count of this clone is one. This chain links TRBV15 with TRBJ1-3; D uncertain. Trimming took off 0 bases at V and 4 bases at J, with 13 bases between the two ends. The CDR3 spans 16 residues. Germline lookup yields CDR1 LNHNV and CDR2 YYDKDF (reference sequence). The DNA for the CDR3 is TGTGCCACCAGCAGAGACATGGGTATCGGGGGAAACACCATATATTTT. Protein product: CATSRDMGIGGNTIYF. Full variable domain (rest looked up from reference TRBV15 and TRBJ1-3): DAMVIQNPRYQVTQFGKPVTLSCSQTLNHNVMYWYQQKSSQAPKLLFHYYDKDFNNEADTPDNFQSRRPNTSFCFLDIRSPGLGDTAMYLCATSRDMGIGGNTIYFGEGSWLTVV.

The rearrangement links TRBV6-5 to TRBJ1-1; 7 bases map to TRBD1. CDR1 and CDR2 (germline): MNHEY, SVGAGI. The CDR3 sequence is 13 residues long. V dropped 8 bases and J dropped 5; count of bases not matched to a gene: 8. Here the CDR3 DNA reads TGTGCCAGCCGGAGGAGGGGGCAAACTGAAGCTTTCTTT. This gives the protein CASRRRGQTEAFF.

The CDR3 DNA reads TGTGCCAGCAGCTCGGCTAGCGGGGGGGCAGATACGCAGTATTTT. Its protein product is CASSSASGGADTQYF. The V gene is TRBV5-4, the J gene TRBJ2-3; 12 nucleotides agree with TRBD2. The CDR3 has 15 residues. Germline trimming cut 3 bases from V and 4 bases from J; bases unmatched to any gene: 3. From germline, CDR1 is SGHNT and CDR2 YYREEE (reference sequence).

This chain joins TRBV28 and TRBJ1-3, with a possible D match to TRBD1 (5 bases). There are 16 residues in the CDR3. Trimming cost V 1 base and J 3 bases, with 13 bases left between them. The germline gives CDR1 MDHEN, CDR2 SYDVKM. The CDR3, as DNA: TGTGCCAGCAGTTTATTGCAGGGCCTAAGTGGAAACACCATATATTTT. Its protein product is CASSLLQGLSGNTIYF.

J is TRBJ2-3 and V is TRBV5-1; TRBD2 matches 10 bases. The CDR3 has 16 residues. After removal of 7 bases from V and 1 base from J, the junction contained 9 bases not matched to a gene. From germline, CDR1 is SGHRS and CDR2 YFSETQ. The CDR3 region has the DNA TGCGCCAGCTCCCTTTGGGGGACTAGCGGCACAGATACGCAGTATTTT. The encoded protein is CASSLWGTSGTDTQYF.

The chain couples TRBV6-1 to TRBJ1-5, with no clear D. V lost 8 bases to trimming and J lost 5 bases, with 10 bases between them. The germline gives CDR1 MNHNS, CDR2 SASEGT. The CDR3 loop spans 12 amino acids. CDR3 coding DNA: TGTGCCAGCGGATATCAATATCAGCCCCAGCATTTT. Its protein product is CASGYQYQPQHF.

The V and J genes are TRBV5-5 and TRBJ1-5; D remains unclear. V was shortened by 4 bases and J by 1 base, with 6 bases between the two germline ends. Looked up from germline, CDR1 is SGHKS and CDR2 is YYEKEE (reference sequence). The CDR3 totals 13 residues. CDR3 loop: CASSVDSNQPQHF. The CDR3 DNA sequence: TGTGCCAGCAGCGTGGACAGCAATCAGCCCCAGCATTTT.

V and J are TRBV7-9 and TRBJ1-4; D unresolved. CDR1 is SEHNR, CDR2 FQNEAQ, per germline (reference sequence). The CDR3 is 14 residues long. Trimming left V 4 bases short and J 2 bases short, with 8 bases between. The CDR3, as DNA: TGTGCCAGCAGCTCTCAAGGGACTAATGAAAAACTGTTTTTT. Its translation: CASSSQGTNEKLFF.

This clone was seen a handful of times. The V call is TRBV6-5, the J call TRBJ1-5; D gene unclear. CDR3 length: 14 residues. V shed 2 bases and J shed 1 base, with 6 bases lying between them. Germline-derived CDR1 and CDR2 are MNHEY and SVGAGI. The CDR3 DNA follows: TGTGCCAGCAGTTACAGGGAGAGCAATCAGCCCCAGCATTTT. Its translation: CASSYRESNQPQHF.

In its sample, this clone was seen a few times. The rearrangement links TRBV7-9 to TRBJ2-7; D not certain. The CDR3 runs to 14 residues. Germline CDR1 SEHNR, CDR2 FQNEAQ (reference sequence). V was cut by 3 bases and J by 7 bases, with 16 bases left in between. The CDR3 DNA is TGTGCCAGCAGCTTGTCCGGCAGTATCCGGGAGCAGTACTTC. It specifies CASSLSGSIREQYF. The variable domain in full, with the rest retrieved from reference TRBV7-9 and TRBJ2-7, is DTGVSQNPRHKITKRGQNVTFRCDPISEHNRLYWYRQTLGQGPEFLTYFQNEAQLEKSRLLSDRFSAERPKGSFSTLEIQRTEQGDSAMYLCASSLSGSIREQYFGPGTRLTVT.

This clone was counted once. CDR3 protein: CAISERRDNQPQHF. In DNA form, the CDR3 reads TGTGCCATCAGTGAGAGGAGGGACAATCAGCCCCAGCATTTT. The J gene is TRBJ1-5, the V gene TRBV10-3; D gene uncertain. Trimming removed 2 bases at V and 3 bases at J, with 8 bases between. The CDR3 loop spans 14 amino acids. The germline V gene has CDR1 ENHRY and CDR2 SYGVKD.

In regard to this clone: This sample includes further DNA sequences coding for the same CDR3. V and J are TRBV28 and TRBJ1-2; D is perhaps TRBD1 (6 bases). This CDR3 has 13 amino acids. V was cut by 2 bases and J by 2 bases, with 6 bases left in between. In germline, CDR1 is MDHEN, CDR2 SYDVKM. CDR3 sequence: CASSLRGNYGYTF. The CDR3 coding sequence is TGTGCCAGCAGTTTAAGGGGGAACTATGGCTACACCTTC.

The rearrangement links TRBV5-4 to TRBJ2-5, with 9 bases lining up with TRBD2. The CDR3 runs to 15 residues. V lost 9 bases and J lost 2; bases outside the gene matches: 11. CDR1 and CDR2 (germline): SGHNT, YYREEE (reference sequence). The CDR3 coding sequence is TGTGCCACCTCATTTAGCGGGGGCAAACAAGAGACCCAGTACTTC. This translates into CATSFSGGKQETQYF.

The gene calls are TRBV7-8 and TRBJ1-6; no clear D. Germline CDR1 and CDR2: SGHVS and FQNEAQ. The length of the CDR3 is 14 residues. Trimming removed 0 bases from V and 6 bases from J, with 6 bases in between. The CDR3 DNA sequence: TGTGCCAGCAGCTTAGCGAATCCTAATTCACCCCTCCACTTT. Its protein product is CASSLANPNSPLHF.